Following are 9 T cell receptor beta chains from one sample sequenced in a study of T cell responses to AZD1222 COVID-19 vaccine. Data came from immunoSEQ multiplex PCR; TCRdb stores just in-frame clones and leaves some out. This table has fewer than 130,000 clones, roughly 92% appearing once. The starting material was peripheral blood, obtained on day 0 of AZD1222 vaccination. The receptors here all came from an adult in good health.

The genes are TRBV5-1 and TRBJ2-7; a weak D match, TRBD1 (5 bases). The CDR3 consists of 14 residues. Trimming removed 0 bases from V and 7 bases from J, with 14 bases in between. CDR1 is SGHRS, CDR2 YFSETQ, per germline. The CDR3 sequence: CASSLEVTAREQYF. The CDR3 DNA follows: TGCGCCAGCAGCTTGGAAGTGACAGCTCGAGAGCAGTACTTC.

The chain combines TRBV28 with TRBJ2-7; TRBD1 matches 7 bases. This CDR3 has 14 residues. The ends lost 3 bases at V and 4 bases at J; junction bases unmatched: 6. Per the germline V gene, CDR1 is MDHEN and CDR2 is SYDVKM. The CDR3 reads CASSLFTGAYEQYF. In DNA form, the CDR3 reads TGTGCCAGCAGTTTGTTCACAGGGGCGTACGAGCAGTACTTC.

V and J are TRBV18 and TRBJ1-5; maybe TRBD1 (6 bases). CDR3 length: 15 amino acids. Trimming removed 5 bases at V and 9 bases at J, with 20 bases between. From germline, CDR1 is KGHSH and CDR2 LQKENI. CDR3 nucleotide sequence: TGTGCCAGCTCAACTGCCGGGCCAGGCAGGGGGCCCCAGCATTTT. Its translation: CASSTAGPGRGPQHF. The variable domain in full, with the rest retrieved from reference TRBV18 and TRBJ1-5, is NAGVMQNPRHLVRRRGQEARLRCSPMKGHSHVYWYRQLPEEGLKFMVYLQKENIIDESGMPKERFSAEFPKEGPSILRIQQVVRGDSAAYFCASSTAGPGRGPQHFGDGTRLSIL.

This chain links TRBV28 with TRBJ1-6; D is unresolved. Trimming shortened V by 10 bases and J by 0 bases, and 10 bases separated the two germline ends. CDR3 length: 14 residues. Per germline, CDR1 MDHEN and CDR2 SYDVKM. CDR3 region: CAIHSSSYNSPLHF. The CDR3 region has the DNA TGTGCCATCCACAGTAGCTCCTATAATTCACCCCTCCACTTT. Based on the CDR3 plus reference TRBV28 and TRBJ1-6, the full variable domain is DVKVTQSSRYLVKRTGEKVFLECVQDMDHENMFWYRQDPGLGLRLIYFSYDVKMKEKGDIPEGYSVSREKKERFSLILESASTNQTSMYLCAIHSSSYNSPLHFGNGTRLTVT.

The chain carries TRBV6-1 and TRBJ2-1; TRBD2 matches at 8 bases. Germline V CDR1 and CDR2: MNHNS, SASEGT. J lost 14 bases, V lost 1 base, and 13 bases had no gene match. This CDR3 contains 15 residues. Here the CDR3 reads CASSEVRGGRTREFF. CDR3 in DNA: TGTGCCAGCAGTGAAGTACGGGGGGGTCGGACTAGAGAGTTCTTC.

In regard to this clone: Other DNA variants within this sample encode the same CDR3. The chain uses TRBV12-5 and TRBJ2-2; D not resolved. Germline loops: CDR1 LGHNT, CDR2 FRNRAP. The CDR3 spans 14 residues. V dropped 4 bases and J dropped 3 bases, with 9 bases sitting between them. For the CDR3, the DNA is TGTGCTAGTGGTTCGGACGGCTACACCGGGGAGCTGTTTTTT. Amino acids: CASGSDGYTGELFF.

The chain is built from TRBV7-8 and TRBJ1-2, with 10 bases fitting TRBD1. Germline V lookup: CDR1 SGHVS, CDR2 FQNEAQ. V was clipped by 8 bases and J by 5 bases; unmatched bases: 17. This CDR3 has 17 amino acids. CDR3 sequence reads: CASFNFSGTGVGYGYTF. The CDR3 DNA sequence: TGTGCCAGCTTTAACTTCTCCGGGACAGGGGTAGGGTATGGCTACACCTTC. Looking up the rest from reference TRBV7-8 and TRBJ1-2 gives the full variable domain: GAGVSQSPRYKVAKRGQDVALRCDPISGHVSLFWYQQALGQGPEFLTYFQNEAQLDKSGLPSDRFFAERPEGSVSTLKIQRTQQEDSAVYLCASFNFSGTGVGYGYTFGSGTRLTVV.

This chain links TRBV19 with TRBJ1-5; tentatively, D is TRBD1 (5 bases). The V gene's germline CDR1 is LNHDA and CDR2 SQIVND (reference sequence). The CDR3 consists of 13 residues. Trimming shortened V by 10 bases and J by 6 bases, and 16 bases separated the two germline ends. DNA for the CDR3: TGTGCCACCACAGGTGGGCTGGGTCAGCCCCAGCATTTT. It encodes CATTGGLGQPQHF.

J is TRBJ2-7 and V is TRBV18; 12 bases line up with TRBD1. CDR3 length equals 17 residues. V was clipped by 5 bases and J by 0 bases; unmatched bases: 8. Germline loops: CDR1 KGHSH, CDR2 LQKENI. CDR3 sequence reads: CASSSRDRGQSSYEQYF. The DNA for the CDR3 is TGTGCCAGCTCAAGCCGGGACAGGGGGCAGAGCTCCTACGAGCAGTACTTC. Filled out from reference TRBV18 and TRBJ2-7, the complete variable domain reads NAGVMQNPRHLVRRRGQEARLRCSPMKGHSHVYWYRQLPEEGLKFMVYLQKENIIDESGMPKERFSAEFPKEGPSILRIQQVVRGDSAAYFCASSSRDRGQSSYEQYFGPGTRLTVT.